These 30 T cell receptor beta chains came from one sample sequenced in a study of T cells in Graves' hyperthyroidism and ophthalmopathy. Researchers took RNA transcripts and amplified the TCR beta CDR3 regions from them. TCR CDR3 underwent first-round RT-PCR with the HTBI primer set. TCRdb fed the multiplex PCR reads into MiXCR, producing one record per CDR3 protein. This table holds 660,000 or so distinct CDR3 sequences, about a fifth found once. The specimen was blood. These receptors were collected from a man under 40 with Graves' ophthalmopathy.

This clonotype has just a few counts. The chain carries TRBV10-3 and TRBJ2-2, with TRBD2 identical over 7 bases. The germline CDR1 and CDR2 sequences are ENHRY and SYGVKD. CDR3 size: 19 residues. V lost 2 bases and J lost 8; bases outside the gene matches: 20. The CDR3 DNA sequence: TGTGCCATCAGTGAGGAGCAGGGTCAATCCGGGAGGCGTTTAGGGGAGCTGTTTTTT. Translated, it gives CAISEEQGQSGRRLGELFF.

The V gene is TRBV20-1, the J gene TRBJ2-5, with 13 bases matching TRBD2. Trimming removed 6 bases from V and 2 bases from J; junction bases left unmatched: 9. Germline V CDR1 and CDR2: DFQATT, SNEGSKA (reference sequence). CDR3 length: 16 residues. Written as DNA, the CDR3 is TGCAGTGCCACACGACTAGCGGGAGGTACTCAAGAGACCCAGTACTTC. Its protein product is CSATRLAGGTQETQYF.

At least ten counts were recorded for this clonotype. The chain employs TRBV7-8 and TRBJ1-4; a weak D match, TRBD1 (6 bases). The CDR3 is 15 residues long. Deletions cut 5 bases from V and 7 bases from J, with 17 bases between. The germline CDR1 and CDR2 sequences are SGHVS and FQNEAQ. The CDR3: CASSPRGTGSEKLFF. For the CDR3, the DNA is TGTGCCAGCAGCCCAAGGGGGACGGGGAGTGAAAAACTGTTTTTT.

This clonotype was recorded many times. The chain carries TRBV2 and TRBJ1-1; D uncertain. Per the germline V gene, CDR1 is SNHLY and CDR2 is FYNNEI. The CDR3 loop spans 13 amino acids. V was shortened by 3 bases and J by 2 bases, with 7 bases between the two germline ends. CDR3 amino acids: CASSEEGNTEAFF. Written as DNA, the CDR3 is TGTGCCAGCAGTGAGGAGGGAAACACTGAAGCTTTCTTT.

This clonotype was counted once. V and J are TRBV5-1 and TRBJ2-3; 9 bases fit TRBD2. The CDR3 is 15 amino acids. The trim removed 2 bases at V and 1 base at J, leaving 2 bases unmatched. From germline, CDR1 is SGHRS and CDR2 YFSETQ. This CDR3 reads CASSLPSGGTDTQYF. The CDR3 region has the DNA TGCGCCAGCAGCTTACCTAGCGGGGGCACAGATACGCAGTATTTT.

This clonotype was found a few times. This sequence joins TRBV12-3 or TRBV12-4 and TRBJ1-5; tentatively, D is TRBD1 (6 bases). V was clipped by 6 bases and J by 1 base, with 10 bases between them. The CDR3 sequence is 14 residues long. The CDR3 region is CASSHGGSNQPQHF. For the CDR3, the DNA is TGTGCCAGCAGCCATGGGGGCAGCAATCAGCCCCAGCATTTT.

This clonotype showed up just once. A much larger clone is a single base away; this may be a read error. Here the CDR3 DNA reads TGCGCCAGCAGTCCCGGGGGGACATCAGATACGCAGTATTTT. Encoded protein: CASSPGGTSDTQYF. The chain employs TRBV5-1 and TRBJ2-3; tentatively, D is TRBD2 (7 bases). V lost 5 bases and J 4 bases, leaving 14 bases between the germline ends. Germline CDR1 SGHRS, CDR2 YFSETQ. The length of the CDR3 is 14 residues.

There are a few counts of this clonotype. The chain has TRBV29-1 and TRBJ1-5, with 7 bases that match TRBD1. The CDR3 spans 14 residues. The V gene end was trimmed by 3 bases and the J gene end by 7 bases; junction bases not matched to a gene: 9. CDR1 and CDR2 from the germline V gene are SQVTM and ANQGSEA. This CDR3 is CSVEEGAAGQPQHF. In DNA form, the CDR3 reads TGCAGCGTTGAGGAGGGGGCGGCAGGACAGCCCCAGCATTTT.

V gene TRBV18 combines with J gene TRBJ2-1; 7 bases match TRBD2. The CDR3 has 14 residues. Germline V CDR1 and CDR2: KGHSH, LQKENI. Trimming took 4 bases from V and 6 from J; bases not matched to a gene: 6. For the CDR3, the DNA is TGTGCCAGCTCACGTCCCGCGGGAGCCAATGAGCAGTTCTTC. Protein product: CASSRPAGANEQFF.

The chain has TRBV7-9 and TRBJ2-2; D unclear. Germline-derived CDR1 and CDR2 are SEHNR and FQNEAQ (reference sequence). The V gene lost 1 base and the J gene lost 10 bases, with 13 bases spanning the gap. The CDR3 is 14 residues long. CDR3 loop: CASSLGIQTEELFF. The CDR3 DNA reads as TGTGCCAGCAGCTTAGGCATTCAAACTGAGGAGCTGTTTTTT.

V gene TRBV7-9 combines with J gene TRBJ2-5, with D perhaps matching TRBD1 (5 bases). The germline V and J ends were trimmed by 5 bases and 5 bases, with 18 bases remaining between them. Germline CDR1 and CDR2: SEHNR and FQNEAQ (reference sequence). The CDR3 contains 15 residues. The CDR3 sequence: CASSTTSGQWETQYF. In DNA form, the CDR3 reads TGTGCCAGCAGCACGACTTCAGGGCAATGGGAGACCCAGTACTTC.

In this sample, this clonotype turned up a few times. This chain uses TRBV14 with TRBJ2-3; 7 bases fit TRBD2. CDR1 and CDR2 (germline): SGHDN, FVKESK. Trimming at V came to 0 bases and at J to 0 bases, leaving 12 bases not matched to a gene. The CDR3 is made up of 19 amino acids. The CDR3 region is CASSQDRTGRRTSTDTQYF. DNA of the CDR3: TGTGCCAGCAGCCAAGATCGGACCGGGAGGCGCACTAGCACAGATACGCAGTATTTT.

V gene TRBV4-3 combines with J gene TRBJ1-5; unclear D gene. CDR1 and CDR2 from the germline V gene are LGHNA and YSLEER. The CDR3 length is 15 residues. The V gene lost 0 bases and the J gene lost 0 bases, with 6 bases spanning the gap. In nucleotides, the CDR3 is TGCGCCAGCAGCCAAGAGGCTTATAGCAATCAGCCCCAGCATTTT. It yields the protein CASSQEAYSNQPQHF.

The V and J genes are TRBV20-1 and TRBJ1-5; D possibly corresponds to TRBD1 (6 bases). CDR3 length: 14 residues. Germline V gene data show CDR1 as DFQATT and CDR2 as SNEGSKA (reference sequence). The V and J ends lost 6 bases and 0 bases respectively, with 12 bases between them. CDR3: CSAADRNSNQPQHF. The CDR3 DNA is TGCAGTGCCGCGGACAGAAATAGCAATCAGCCCCAGCATTTT.

The rearrangement joins TRBV7-9 to TRBJ2-7, with D possibly TRBD2 on 6 matching bases. The CDR3 sequence is 15 residues long. Germline lookup yields CDR1 SEHNR and CDR2 FQNEAQ (reference sequence). V was cut by 3 bases and J by 4 bases, with 16 bases left in between. CDR3 sequence reads: CASSFLGGASYEQYF. DNA for the CDR3: TGTGCCAGCAGCTTCCTCGGAGGGGCGTCTTACGAGCAGTACTTC.

As regards this clonotype: A much bigger clone sits one base away, suggesting this may be a read error. The rearrangement links TRBV20-1 to TRBJ1-2; no clear D. CDR1 and CDR2 from the germline V gene are DFQATT and SNEGSKA (reference sequence). Deletions cut 3 bases from V and 0 bases from J, with 2 bases between. The CDR3 runs to 11 residues. The CDR3 spells CSARANYGYTF. In DNA form, the CDR3 reads TGCAGTGCTAGGGCTAACTATGGCTACACCTTC.

The rearrangement uses TRBV6-2 or TRBV6-3 and TRBJ2-3; D is perhaps TRBD1 or TRBD2 (5 bases each). The CDR3 is 17 amino acids. Deletions cut 6 bases from V and 0 bases from J, with 19 bases between. Per the germline V gene, CDR1 is MNHEY and CDR2 is SVGEGT. CDR3 amino acids: CASSGANILGSTDTQYF. The CDR3, as DNA: TGTGCCAGCAGCGGGGCTAACATTTTAGGGAGCACAGATACGCAGTATTTT.

At least ten counts were recorded for this clonotype. The chain employs TRBV2 and TRBJ2-7; perhaps TRBD2 as D (7 bases). Deletions cut 5 bases from V and 0 bases from J, with 17 bases between. Germline CDR1 reads SNHLY; CDR2 reads FYNNEI. CDR3 size: 16 residues. The CDR3 nucleotides are TGTGCCAGCAGTAACTTTCTAGCGGACAGCTCCTACGAGCAGTACTTC. Its protein product is CASSNFLADSSYEQYF.

The chain combines TRBV19 with TRBJ2-2; 7 bases are a match to TRBD1. CDR3 length: 14 amino acids. V lost 5 bases to trimming and J lost 10 bases; unmatched junction nucleotides: 10. CDR1 LNHDA and CDR2 SQIVND come from the germline V gene (reference sequence). The CDR3 loop reads CASSFAGGSVELFF. The CDR3 DNA reads TGTGCCAGTAGTTTCGCAGGGGGATCGGTGGAGCTGTTTTTT.

Many counts were recorded for this clonotype. V and J are TRBV2 and TRBJ2-4, with no clear D. The CDR3 totals 13 residues. In germline, CDR1 is SNHLY, CDR2 FYNNEI. V lost 5 bases to trimming and J lost 8 bases, with 13 bases between them. The CDR3 here is CASSLDTSHIQYF. The CDR3 DNA is TGTGCCAGCAGTCTAGACACATCTCACATTCAGTACTTC. Filled out from reference TRBV2 and TRBJ2-4, the complete variable domain reads EPEVTQTPSHQVTQMGQEVILRCVPISNHLYFYWYRQILGQKVEFLVSFYNNEISEKSEIFDDQFSVERPDGSNFTLKIRSTKLEDSAMYFCASSLDTSHIQYFGAGTRLSVL.

This clonotype was seen ten or more times. V gene TRBV30 combines with J gene TRBJ1-6; 7 nucleotides agree with TRBD1. V trimming: 1 base; J trimming: 9 bases; junction bases outside the gene matches: 3. The CDR3 sequence is 13 residues long. Germline V gene lookup returns CDR1 GTSNPN and CDR2 SVGIG (reference sequence). The CDR3 spells CAWSGQGVSPLHF. The CDR3 region has the DNA TGTGCCTGGAGTGGTCAGGGGGTTTCACCCCTCCACTTT.

There are a few counts of this clonotype. The rearrangement joins TRBV5-6 to TRBJ1-1; D gene unclear. CDR1 is SGHDT, CDR2 YYEEEE, per germline. The CDR3 loop spans 13 amino acids. Trimming shortened V by 2 bases and J by 10 bases, and 15 bases separated the two germline ends. CDR3 in amino acids: CASSLREGRRAFF. In nucleotides, the CDR3 is TGTGCCAGCAGCTTACGGGAGGGCCGGCGAGCTTTCTTT.

CDR3 in amino acids: CASSQPISNEGVAGELFF. The CDR3 nucleotides read TGTGCCAGCAGCCAACCCATCTCGAACGAGGGCGTAGCCGGGGAGCTGTTTTTT. The genes are TRBV3-1 and TRBJ2-2, with a tentative D call TRBD2 (5 bases). The germline gives CDR1 LGHDT, CDR2 YNNKEL (reference sequence). The CDR3 runs to 18 residues. The V end lost 2 bases, the J end lost 6 bases, and 22 bases lay between the germline ends.

The chain recombines TRBV6-6 with TRBJ2-1; D remains unclear. Germline V CDR1 and CDR2: MNHNY, SVGAGI (reference sequence). V was clipped by 2 bases and J by 4 bases, with 9 bases between them. CDR3 size: 14 residues. The CDR3 loop is CASSYRDGYNEQFF. The CDR3 DNA reads TGTGCCAGCAGTTACAGAGACGGATACAATGAGCAGTTCTTC.

This clonotype was counted at least ten times. J is TRBJ2-1 and V is TRBV5-1; D is unresolved. The V end lost 0 bases, the J end lost 4 bases, and 8 bases lay between the germline ends. From germline, CDR1 is SGHRS and CDR2 YFSETQ. This CDR3 has 14 residues. CDR3 bases: TGCGCCAGCAGCTTGGTAGGCGGTTACAATGAGCAGTTCTTC. This sequence encodes CASSLVGGYNEQFF.

The chain uses TRBV28 and TRBJ2-7; the match to TRBD2 covers 11 bases. The CDR3 has 16 residues. The germline V gene encodes CDR1 MDHEN and CDR2 SYDVKM. With V trimmed by 7 bases and J by 4 bases, 12 bases remained unmatched. The CDR3 coding sequence is TGTGCCAGCACCCTAGGTGCTAGCGGGAGGATTTACGAGCAGTACTTC. Its translation is CASTLGASGRIYEQYF.

Many counts were recorded for this clonotype. The chain combines TRBV30 with TRBJ1-2; D ambiguous. Germline CDR1 GTSNPN, CDR2 SVGIG (reference sequence). Trimming stripped 4 bases from V and 4 bases from J, with 13 bases between. The CDR3 runs 13 residues. CDR3 sequence: CAWKVRSSYGYTF. CDR3 nucleotides: TGTGCCTGGAAGGTGAGGAGTTCCTATGGCTACACCTTC.

J is TRBJ2-3 and V is TRBV6-4; weak D call: TRBD2 (6 bases). The CDR3 contains 12 residues. CDR1 MRHNA and CDR2 SNTAGT come from the germline V gene. V was shortened by 6 bases and J by 4 bases, with 8 bases between the two germline ends. The CDR3 loop reads CASSGSPDTQYF. The CDR3 nucleotides are TGTGCCAGCAGCGGGAGCCCAGATACGCAGTATTTT.

This clonotype was recorded many times. CDR3 nucleotide sequence: TGCGCCAGCACGAGTGGAGTCCGAATTGATACGCAGTATTTT. Protein: CASTSGVRIDTQYF. The chain links TRBV5-1 to TRBJ2-3; D is undetermined. V was clipped by 6 bases and J by 6 bases, with 17 bases between them. The CDR3 spans 14 residues. CDR1 is SGHRS, CDR2 YFSETQ, per germline.

The chain joins TRBV10-3 to TRBJ1-5; D remains ambiguous. The CDR3 covers 14 residues. Germline values: CDR1 ENHRY, CDR2 SYGVKD. V lost 3 bases and J lost 6, with 12 bases in between. CDR3 nucleotides: TGTGCCATCAGTGACCGGGGAGGGTCTCAGCCCCAGCATTTT. This codes for CAISDRGGSQPQHF.